This T cell receptor (beta chain) derives from a study of blood T cell repertoires in COVID-19. As for the study in general: Sources were T cells, B-cell-depleted T cells, or PBMCs; the material itself was cDNA or gDNA.

This clone was detected once. The V gene end was trimmed by 8 bases and the J gene end by 1 base; junction bases not matched to a gene: 2. This CDR3 spans 13 amino acids. Libraries were prepared by immunoSEQ multiplex PCR; TCRdb keeps only in-frame clonotypes and omits some of them. In the table there are about 210,000 clones, 80% to 90% of which are singletons. The sample comprised PBMCs or T cells enriched from blood (not recorded which). The receptor was derived from a woman in her thirties or forties with acute COVID-19. The genes are TRBV12-3 or TRBV12-4 and TRBJ2-1, with 7 bases that match TRBD2. Here the CDR3 DNA reads TGTGCCAGCCGCGGGAGATCCTACAATGAGCAGTTCTTC. This encodes CASRGRSYNEQFF.